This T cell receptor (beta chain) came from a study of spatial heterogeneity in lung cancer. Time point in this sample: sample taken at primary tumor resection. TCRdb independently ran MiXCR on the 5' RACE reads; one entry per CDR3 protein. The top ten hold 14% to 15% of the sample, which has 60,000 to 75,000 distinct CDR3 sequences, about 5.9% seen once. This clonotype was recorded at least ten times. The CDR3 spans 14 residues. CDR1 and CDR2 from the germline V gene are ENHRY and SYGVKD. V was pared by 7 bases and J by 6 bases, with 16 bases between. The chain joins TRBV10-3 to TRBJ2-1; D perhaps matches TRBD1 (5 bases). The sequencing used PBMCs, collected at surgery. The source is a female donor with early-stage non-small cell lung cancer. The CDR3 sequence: CAITGPGSPNEQFF. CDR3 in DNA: TGTGCCATCACCGGCCCAGGGTCCCCCAATGAGCAGTTCTTC.